Listed here are 14 T cell receptor beta chains from one sample, sequenced in a study of sequential checkpoint blockade in melanoma. Indicated treatment: randomized to nivolumab then ipilimumab (arm A) or the reverse (arm B). Profiling relied on immunoSEQ multiplex PCR, and the TCRdb table lists in-frame clones only, not all of them. The sample holds around 12,000 clones, roughly four fifths seen once. Material: CD8+ T cells sorted from blood (inferred from file names), obtained from a patient given nivolumab and ipilimumab in sequence. These receptors came from a human donor with melanoma.

About this clone itself: This same CDR3 is encoded by further DNA sequences in the sample. The rearrangement joins TRBV27 to TRBJ1-1, with a weak D call TRBD1 (6 bases). Germline assignment: CDR1 MNHEY and CDR2 SMNVEV (reference sequence). This CDR3 is built from 13 residues. V lost 5 bases and J lost 4, with 11 bases in between. In DNA form, the CDR3 reads TGTGCCAGCAGTCCTCAACAGGGCACTGAAGCTTTCTTT. Translation gives CASSPQQGTEAFF.

The chain links TRBV7-9 to TRBJ2-1, with TRBD2 identical over 8 bases. V dropped 5 bases and J dropped 0; count of bases not matched to a gene: 0. This CDR3 is 14 amino acids long. Germline CDR1 is SEHNR and CDR2 is FQNEAQ (reference sequence). The CDR3: CASSSGSSYNEQFF. The CDR3 DNA sequence: TGTGCCAGCAGCAGCGGGAGCTCCTACAATGAGCAGTTCTTC.

The J gene is TRBJ2-7, the V gene TRBV10-3; 7 nucleotides agree with TRBD1. The CDR3 totals 15 residues. From germline, CDR1 is ENHRY and CDR2 SYGVKD. The V and J ends lost 3 bases and 5 bases, in that order; junction bases with no gene match: 10. The CDR3 bases are TGTGCCATCAGTGACGCCGGGACAGCAGGGGACGAGCAGTACTTC. This gives the protein CAISDAGTAGDEQYF.

The V call is TRBV19, the J call TRBJ1-2; D unresolved. V gave up 5 bases and J gave up 5 bases, with 9 bases separating them. CDR1 and CDR2 (germline): LNHDA, SQIVND (reference sequence). There are 12 residues in the CDR3. The CDR3 here is CASSPTEYGYTF. CDR3 DNA: TGTGCCAGTAGTCCTACAGAATATGGCTACACCTTC.

The chain recombines TRBV5-8 with TRBJ2-7, with 9 positions matching TRBD2. Germline V gene lookup returns CDR1 SGHTS and CDR2 YDEGEE. J gave up 5 bases and V 1 base, and 16 bases lay outside the gene matches. The length of the CDR3 is 18 residues. CDR3 protein: CASSLWNSGSAGYDEQYF. The CDR3 DNA follows: TGTGCCAGCAGCTTGTGGAATAGCGGGAGTGCTGGGTACGACGAGCAGTACTTC.

The chain is built from TRBV2 and TRBJ2-7, with 11 bases aligning to TRBD1. The CDR3 spans 16 residues. Germline CDR1 and CDR2: SNHLY and FYNNEI. V was pared by 2 bases and J by 4 bases, with 7 bases of the junction left unmatched. The CDR3 DNA is TGTGCCAGCAGTGAACCCTGGGACAGGGGGGGTTACGAGCAGTACTTC. As protein: CASSEPWDRGGYEQYF.

The count of this clone is one. This chain links TRBV7-9 with TRBJ1-2; 10 nucleotides match TRBD1. Germline CDR1 SEHNR, CDR2 FQNEAQ (reference sequence). The CDR3 spans 16 residues. With V trimmed by 4 bases and J by 4 bases, 9 bases remained unmatched. The chain's CDR3 is CASSSTRQGAGYGYTF. CDR3 DNA sequence: TGTGCCAGCAGCTCAACCCGACAGGGGGCTGGCTATGGCTACACCTTC.

J is TRBJ1-2 and V is TRBV2; D possibly corresponds to TRBD1 (5 bases). CDR1 is SNHLY, CDR2 FYNNEI, per germline. With 7 bases removed from V and 8 bases from J, the gap between germline ends came to 14 bases. The CDR3 length is 12 residues. The CDR3, as DNA: TGTGCCAGCAAACCAGGACGGGGGGGCTACACCTTC. Residues: CASKPGRGGYTF.

This sequence joins TRBV7-9 and TRBJ2-2; no definite D call. Per germline, CDR1 SEHNR and CDR2 FQNEAQ (reference sequence). The CDR3 is 15 residues long. Trimming cost V 7 bases and J 4 bases, with 16 bases left between them. This chain's CDR3 is CASTPPGISTGELFF. CDR3 DNA sequence: TGTGCCAGCACCCCCCCAGGAATTAGCACCGGGGAGCTGTTTTTT.

V gene TRBV27 combines with J gene TRBJ2-7, with D perhaps matching TRBD1 (6 bases). The CDR3 extends over 14 amino acids. With 0 bases removed from V and 2 bases from J, the gap between germline ends came to 8 bases. Germline loops: CDR1 MNHEY, CDR2 SMNVEV (reference sequence). CDR3 nucleotide sequence: TGTGCCAGCAGTTTATCCAGGGGCCCCTACGAGCAGTACTTC. Its translation: CASSLSRGPYEQYF.

The chain joins TRBV19 to TRBJ2-7; possibly TRBD2 for D (5 bases). CDR1 is LNHDA, CDR2 SQIVND, per germline (reference sequence). Trimming took 1 base from V and 0 from J, leaving 10 bases between them. This CDR3 is 15 amino acids long. Here the CDR3 DNA reads TGTGCCAGTAGTATAGGGACTGAGTTCTCCTACGAGCAGTACTTC. Residues: CASSIGTEFSYEQYF.

J is TRBJ2-7 and V is TRBV10-3; 12 nucleotides agree with TRBD2. Losses at the gene ends were 4 bases for V and 10 bases for J; bases not matched to a gene: 8. Germline V gene lookup returns CDR1 ENHRY and CDR2 SYGVKD. The CDR3 contains 14 residues. Written as DNA, the CDR3 is TGTGCCATCAGTGGGTTGACTAGCGGGGGCCCTCAGTACTTC. It codes for CAISGLTSGGPQYF.

This clone has more than one count but fewer than ten. V usage is TRBV6-1 and J usage is TRBJ1-6; D is unresolved. Germline CDR1 is MNHNS and CDR2 is SASEGT. The CDR3 has 14 amino acids. V gave up 2 bases and J gave up 10 bases, with 12 bases separating them. The CDR3 bases are TGTGCCAGCAGTGAATTCACGGAGAACTCACCCCTCCACTTT. This encodes CASSEFTENSPLHF.

This chain joins TRBV6-5 and TRBJ2-1; TRBD2 matches at 9 bases. The germline V gene has CDR1 MNHEY and CDR2 SVGAGI. The CDR3 is made up of 15 amino acids. Losses at the gene ends were 5 bases for V and 0 bases for J; bases not matched to a gene: 2. CDR3: CASSHSGSSYNEQFF. CDR3 sequence (DNA): TGTGCCAGCAGTCATAGCGGGAGCTCCTACAATGAGCAGTTCTTC.